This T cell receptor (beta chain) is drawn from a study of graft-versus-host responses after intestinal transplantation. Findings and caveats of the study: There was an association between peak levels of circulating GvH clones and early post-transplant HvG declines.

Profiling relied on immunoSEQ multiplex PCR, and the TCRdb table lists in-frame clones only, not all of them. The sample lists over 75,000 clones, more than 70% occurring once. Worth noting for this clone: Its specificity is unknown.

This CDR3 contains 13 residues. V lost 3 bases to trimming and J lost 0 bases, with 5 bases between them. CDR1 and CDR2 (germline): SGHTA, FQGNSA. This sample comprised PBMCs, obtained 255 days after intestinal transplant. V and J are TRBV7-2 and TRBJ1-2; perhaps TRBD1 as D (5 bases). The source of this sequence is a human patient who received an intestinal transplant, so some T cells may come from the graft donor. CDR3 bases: TGTGCCAGCAGCTTGGGGCCTAACTATGGCTACACCTTC. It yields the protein CASSLGPNYGYTF.